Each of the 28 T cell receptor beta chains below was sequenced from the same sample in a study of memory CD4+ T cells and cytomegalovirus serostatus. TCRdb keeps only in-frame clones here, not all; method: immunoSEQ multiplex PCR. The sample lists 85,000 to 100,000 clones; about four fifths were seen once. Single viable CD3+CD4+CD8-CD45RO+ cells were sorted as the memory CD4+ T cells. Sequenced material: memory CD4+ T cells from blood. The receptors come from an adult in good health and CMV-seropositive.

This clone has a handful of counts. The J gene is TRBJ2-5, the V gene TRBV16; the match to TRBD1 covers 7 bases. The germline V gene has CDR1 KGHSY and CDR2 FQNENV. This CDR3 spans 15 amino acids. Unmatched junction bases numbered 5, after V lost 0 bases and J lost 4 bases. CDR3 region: CASSQSVAGGETQYF. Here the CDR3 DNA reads TGTGCCAGCAGCCAATCGGTGGCAGGGGGAGAGACCCAGTACTTC.

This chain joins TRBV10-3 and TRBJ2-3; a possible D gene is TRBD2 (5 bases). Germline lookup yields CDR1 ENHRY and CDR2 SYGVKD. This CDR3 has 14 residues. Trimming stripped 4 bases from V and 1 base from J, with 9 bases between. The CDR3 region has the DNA TGTGCCATCAGTGTAGGGCGGGGCACAGATACGCAGTATTTT. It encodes CAISVGRGTDTQYF.

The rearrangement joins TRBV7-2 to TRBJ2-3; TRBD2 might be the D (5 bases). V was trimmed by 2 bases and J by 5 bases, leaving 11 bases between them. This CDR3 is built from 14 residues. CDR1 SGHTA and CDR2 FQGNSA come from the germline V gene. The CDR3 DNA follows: TGTGCCAGCAGCTTATTAATCCGGGGAGATACGCAGTATTTT. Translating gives CASSLLIRGDTQYF.

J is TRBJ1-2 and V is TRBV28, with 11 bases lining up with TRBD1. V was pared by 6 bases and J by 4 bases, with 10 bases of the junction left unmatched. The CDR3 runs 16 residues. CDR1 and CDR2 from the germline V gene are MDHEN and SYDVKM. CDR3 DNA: TGTGCCAGCAGATTTCCCGGGACAGGGGGTTTCTATGGCTACACCTTC. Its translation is CASRFPGTGGFYGYTF.

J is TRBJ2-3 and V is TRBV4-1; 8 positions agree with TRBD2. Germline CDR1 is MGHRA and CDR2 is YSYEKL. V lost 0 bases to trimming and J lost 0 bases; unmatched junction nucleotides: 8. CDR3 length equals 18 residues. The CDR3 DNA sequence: TGCGCCAGCAGCCAAGATCTGACCAGCGGGAGTAGCACAGATACGCAGTATTTT. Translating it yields CASSQDLTSGSSTDTQYF.

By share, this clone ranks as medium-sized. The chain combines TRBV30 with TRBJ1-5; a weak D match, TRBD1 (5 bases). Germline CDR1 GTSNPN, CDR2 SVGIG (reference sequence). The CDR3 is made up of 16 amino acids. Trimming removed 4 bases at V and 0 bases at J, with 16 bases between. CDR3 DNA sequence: TGTGCCTGGAAGGGGAAAGGAGACTATAGCAATCAGCCCCAGCATTTT. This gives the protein CAWKGKGDYSNQPQHF.

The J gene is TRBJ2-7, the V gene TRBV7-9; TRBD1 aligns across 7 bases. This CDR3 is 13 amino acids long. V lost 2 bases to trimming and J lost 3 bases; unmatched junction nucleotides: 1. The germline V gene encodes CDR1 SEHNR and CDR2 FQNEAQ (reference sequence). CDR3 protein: CASSLSGGYEQYF. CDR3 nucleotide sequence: TGTGCCAGCAGCTTATCAGGGGGCTACGAGCAGTACTTC.

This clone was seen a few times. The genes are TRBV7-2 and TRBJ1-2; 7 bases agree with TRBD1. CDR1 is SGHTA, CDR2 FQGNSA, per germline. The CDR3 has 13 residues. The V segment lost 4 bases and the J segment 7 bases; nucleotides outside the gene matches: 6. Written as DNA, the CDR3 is TGTGCCAGCAGCTGGGACAGCAGTCTTGGCTACACCTTC. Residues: CASSWDSSLGYTF.

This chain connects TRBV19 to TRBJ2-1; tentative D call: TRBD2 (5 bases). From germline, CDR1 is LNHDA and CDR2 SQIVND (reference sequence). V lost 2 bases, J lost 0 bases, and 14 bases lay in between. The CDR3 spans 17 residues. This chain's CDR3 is CASSILRTGSSYNEQFF. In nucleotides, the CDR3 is TGTGCCAGTAGTATACTTAGGACTGGGAGCTCCTACAATGAGCAGTTCTTC.

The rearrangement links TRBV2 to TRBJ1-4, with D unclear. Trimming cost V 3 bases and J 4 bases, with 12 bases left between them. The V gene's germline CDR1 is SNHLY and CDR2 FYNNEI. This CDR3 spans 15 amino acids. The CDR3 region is CASSDRRANNEKLFF. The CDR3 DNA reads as TGTGCCAGCAGTGACCGCCGGGCTAATAATGAAAAACTGTTTTTT.

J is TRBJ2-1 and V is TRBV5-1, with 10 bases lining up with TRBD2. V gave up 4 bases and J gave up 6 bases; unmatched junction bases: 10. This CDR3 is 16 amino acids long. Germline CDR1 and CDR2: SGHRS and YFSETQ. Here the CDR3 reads CASSGALAGDGNEQFF. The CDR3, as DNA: TGCGCCAGCAGCGGGGCCCTAGCGGGAGACGGCAATGAGCAGTTCTTC.

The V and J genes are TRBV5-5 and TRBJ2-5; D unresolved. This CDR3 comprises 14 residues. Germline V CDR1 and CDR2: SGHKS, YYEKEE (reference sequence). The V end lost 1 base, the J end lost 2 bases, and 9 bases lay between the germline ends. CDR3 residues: CASSLRTVQETQYF. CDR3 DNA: TGTGCCAGCAGCTTGCGTACCGTGCAAGAGACCCAGTACTTC. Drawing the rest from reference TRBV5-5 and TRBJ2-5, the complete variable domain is DAGVTQSPTHLIKTRGQQVTLRCSPISGHKSVSWYQQVLGQGPQFIFQYYEKEERGRGNFPDRFSARQFPNYSSELNVNALLLGDSALYLCASSLRTVQETQYFGPGTRLLVL.

In DNA form, the CDR3 reads TGTGCCAGCAGCGTAGCGGCACAGGGGGGCTTCGATGGCTACACCTTC. Protein: CASSVAAQGGFDGYTF. The V gene is TRBV9, the J gene TRBJ1-2; 8 bases are shared with TRBD1. J lost 6 bases, V lost 0 bases, and 10 bases had no gene match. This CDR3 is built from 16 residues. In germline, CDR1 is SGDLS, CDR2 YYNGEE.

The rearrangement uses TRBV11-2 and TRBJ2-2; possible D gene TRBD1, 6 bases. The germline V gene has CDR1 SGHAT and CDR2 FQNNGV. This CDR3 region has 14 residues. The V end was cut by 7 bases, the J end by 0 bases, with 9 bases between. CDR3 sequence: CASIRTANTGELFF. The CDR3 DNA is TGTGCCAGCATTAGGACAGCGAACACCGGGGAGCTGTTTTTT.

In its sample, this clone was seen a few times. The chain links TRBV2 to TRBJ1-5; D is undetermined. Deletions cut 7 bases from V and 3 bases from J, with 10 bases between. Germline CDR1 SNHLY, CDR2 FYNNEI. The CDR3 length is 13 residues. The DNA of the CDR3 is TGTGCCAGCACGTCGGATTTCAATCAGCCCCAGCATTTT. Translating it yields CASTSDFNQPQHF.

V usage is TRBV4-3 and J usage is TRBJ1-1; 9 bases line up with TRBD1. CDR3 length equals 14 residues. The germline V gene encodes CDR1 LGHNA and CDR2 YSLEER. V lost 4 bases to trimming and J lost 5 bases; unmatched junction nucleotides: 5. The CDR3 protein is CASSPGTGNTEAFF. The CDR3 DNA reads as TGCGCCAGCAGCCCCGGGACAGGGAATACTGAAGCTTTCTTT.

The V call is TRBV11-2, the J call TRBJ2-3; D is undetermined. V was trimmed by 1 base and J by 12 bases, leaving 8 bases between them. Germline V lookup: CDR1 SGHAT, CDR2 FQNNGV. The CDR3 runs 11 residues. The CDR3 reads CASSLGYHQYF. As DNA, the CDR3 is TGTGCCAGCAGCTTAGGCTATCATCAGTATTTT.

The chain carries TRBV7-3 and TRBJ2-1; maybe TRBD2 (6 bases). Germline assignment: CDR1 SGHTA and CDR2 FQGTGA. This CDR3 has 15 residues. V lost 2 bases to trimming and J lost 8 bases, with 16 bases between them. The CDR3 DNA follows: TGTGCCAGCAGCTTACAAGGAGGGCCAAGATATGAGCAGTTCTTC. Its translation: CASSLQGGPRYEQFF.

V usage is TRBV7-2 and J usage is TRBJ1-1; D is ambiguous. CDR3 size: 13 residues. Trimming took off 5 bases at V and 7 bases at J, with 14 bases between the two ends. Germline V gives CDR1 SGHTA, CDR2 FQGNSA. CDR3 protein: CASSPSSSIEAFF. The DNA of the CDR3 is TGTGCCAGCAGCCCTAGTTCCTCTATTGAAGCTTTCTTT.

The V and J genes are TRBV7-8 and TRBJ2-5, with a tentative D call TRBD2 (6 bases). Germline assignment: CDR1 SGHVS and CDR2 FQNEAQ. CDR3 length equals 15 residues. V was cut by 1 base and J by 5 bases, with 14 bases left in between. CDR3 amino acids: CASSLGRAAVETQYF. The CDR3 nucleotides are TGTGCCAGCAGCTTAGGGAGGGCCGCAGTTGAGACCCAGTACTTC. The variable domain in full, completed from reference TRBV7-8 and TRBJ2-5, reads GAGVSQSPRYKVAKRGQDVALRCDPISGHVSLFWYQQALGQGPEFLTYFQNEAQLDKSGLPSDRFFAERPEGSVSTLKIQRTQQEDSAVYLCASSLGRAAVETQYFGPGTRLLVL.

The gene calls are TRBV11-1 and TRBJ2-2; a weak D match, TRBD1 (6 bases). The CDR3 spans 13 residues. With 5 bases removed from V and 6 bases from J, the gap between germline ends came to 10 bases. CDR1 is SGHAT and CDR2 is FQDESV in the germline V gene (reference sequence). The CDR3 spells CASSQEGAGELFF. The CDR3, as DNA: TGTGCCAGCAGCCAAGAGGGGGCCGGGGAGCTGTTTTTT.

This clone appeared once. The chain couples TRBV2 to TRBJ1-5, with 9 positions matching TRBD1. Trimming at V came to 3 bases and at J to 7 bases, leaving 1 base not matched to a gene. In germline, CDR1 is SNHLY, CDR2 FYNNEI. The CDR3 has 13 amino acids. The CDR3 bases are TGTGCCAGCAGTGAGGACAGGGGCCAGCCCCAGCATTTT. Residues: CASSEDRGQPQHF.

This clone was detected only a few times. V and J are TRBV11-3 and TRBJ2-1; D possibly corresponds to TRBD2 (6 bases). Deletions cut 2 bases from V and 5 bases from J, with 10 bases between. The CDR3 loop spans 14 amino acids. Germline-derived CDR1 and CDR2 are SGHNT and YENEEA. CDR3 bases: TGTGCCAGCAGCTTAAAGGAGGGAGACAATGAGCAGTTCTTC. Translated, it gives CASSLKEGDNEQFF.

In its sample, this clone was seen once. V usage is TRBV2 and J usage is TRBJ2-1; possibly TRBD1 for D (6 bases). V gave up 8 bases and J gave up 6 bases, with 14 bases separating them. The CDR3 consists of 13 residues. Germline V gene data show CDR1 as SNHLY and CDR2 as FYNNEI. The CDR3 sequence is CASGGQVGNEQFF. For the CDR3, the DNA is TGTGCCAGCGGGGGCCAGGTGGGCAATGAGCAGTTCTTC.

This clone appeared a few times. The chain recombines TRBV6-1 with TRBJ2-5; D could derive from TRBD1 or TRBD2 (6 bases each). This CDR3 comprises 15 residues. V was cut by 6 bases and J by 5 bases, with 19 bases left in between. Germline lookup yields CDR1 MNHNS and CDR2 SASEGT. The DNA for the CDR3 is TGTGCCAGCAGGAGGAACTCTAGGGGGGACGAGACCCAGTACTTC. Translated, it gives CASRRNSRGDETQYF.

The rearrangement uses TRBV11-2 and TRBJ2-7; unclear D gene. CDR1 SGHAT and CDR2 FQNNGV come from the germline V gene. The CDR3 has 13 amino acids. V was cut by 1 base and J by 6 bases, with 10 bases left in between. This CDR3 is CASSLVVSGEQYF. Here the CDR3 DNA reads TGTGCCAGCAGCTTAGTTGTATCGGGCGAGCAGTACTTC.

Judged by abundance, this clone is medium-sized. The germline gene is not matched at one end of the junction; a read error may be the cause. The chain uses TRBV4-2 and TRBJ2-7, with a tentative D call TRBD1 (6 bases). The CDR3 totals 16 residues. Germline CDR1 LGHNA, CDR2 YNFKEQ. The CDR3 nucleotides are TGTGCCAGCAGCCAAGAGGTGATCAGGGGCTCCCACGAGCAGTACTTC. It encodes CASSQEVIRGSHEQYF.

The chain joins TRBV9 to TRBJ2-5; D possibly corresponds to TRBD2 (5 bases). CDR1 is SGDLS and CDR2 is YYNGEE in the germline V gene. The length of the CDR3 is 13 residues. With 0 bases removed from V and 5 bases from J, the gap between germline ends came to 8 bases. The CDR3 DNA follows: TGTGCCAGCAGCGTAGCGGAGGAGGAGACCCAGTACTTC. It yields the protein CASSVAEEETQYF.